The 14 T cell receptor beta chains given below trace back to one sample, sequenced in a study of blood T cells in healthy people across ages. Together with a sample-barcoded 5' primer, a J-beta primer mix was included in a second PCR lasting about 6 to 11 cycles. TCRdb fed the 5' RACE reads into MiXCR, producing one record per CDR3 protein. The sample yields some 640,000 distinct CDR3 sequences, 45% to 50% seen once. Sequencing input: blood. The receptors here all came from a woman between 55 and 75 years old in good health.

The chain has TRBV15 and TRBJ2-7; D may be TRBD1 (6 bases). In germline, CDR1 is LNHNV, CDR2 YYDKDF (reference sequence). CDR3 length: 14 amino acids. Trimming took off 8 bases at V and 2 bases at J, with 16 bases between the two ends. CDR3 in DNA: TGTGCCACCGCTAACAGGGTTGGGCCCTACGAGCAGTACTTC. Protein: CATANRVGPYEQYF.

The DNA of the CDR3 is TGTGCCAGCAGTTTTTCAGGGGTCTACGAGCAGTACTTC. As protein: CASSFSGVYEQYF. The chain recombines TRBV12-3 or TRBV12-4 with TRBJ2-7; D possibly corresponds to TRBD1 (6 bases). V lost 3 bases and J lost 3, with 9 bases in between. This CDR3 is built from 13 residues.

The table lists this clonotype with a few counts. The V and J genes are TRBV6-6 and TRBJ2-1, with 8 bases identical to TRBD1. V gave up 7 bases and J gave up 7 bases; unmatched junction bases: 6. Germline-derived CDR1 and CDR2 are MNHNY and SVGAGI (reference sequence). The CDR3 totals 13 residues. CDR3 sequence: CASKNRGWNEQFF. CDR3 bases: TGTGCCAGCAAAAACAGGGGGTGGAATGAGCAGTTCTTC.

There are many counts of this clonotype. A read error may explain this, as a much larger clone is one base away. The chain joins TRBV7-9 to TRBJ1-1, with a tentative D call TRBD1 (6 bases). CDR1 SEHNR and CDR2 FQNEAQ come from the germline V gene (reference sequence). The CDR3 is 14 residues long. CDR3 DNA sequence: TGTGCCAGCAGCGTAGCTTCCACAGGGACTAGGGCTTTCTTT. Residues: CASSVASTGTRAFF.

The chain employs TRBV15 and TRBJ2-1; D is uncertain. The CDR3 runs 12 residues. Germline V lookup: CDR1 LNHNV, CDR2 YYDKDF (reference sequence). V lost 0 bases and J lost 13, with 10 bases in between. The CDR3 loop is CATSRDSREQFF. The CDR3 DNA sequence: TGTGCCACCAGCAGAGACTCGAGAGAACAGTTCTTC.

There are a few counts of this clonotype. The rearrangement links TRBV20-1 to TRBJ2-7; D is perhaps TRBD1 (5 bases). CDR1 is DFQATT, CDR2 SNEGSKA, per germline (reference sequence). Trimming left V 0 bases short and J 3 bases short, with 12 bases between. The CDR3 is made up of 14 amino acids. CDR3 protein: CSARDPRGHYEQYF. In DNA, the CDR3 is TGCAGTGCTAGAGATCCAAGGGGCCACTACGAGCAGTACTTC.

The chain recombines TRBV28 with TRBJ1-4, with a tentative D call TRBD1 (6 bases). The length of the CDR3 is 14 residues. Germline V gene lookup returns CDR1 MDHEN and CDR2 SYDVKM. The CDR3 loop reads CAAGGGRANEKLFF. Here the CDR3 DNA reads TGTGCGGCGGGGGGCGGCAGGGCTAATGAAAAACTGTTTTTT. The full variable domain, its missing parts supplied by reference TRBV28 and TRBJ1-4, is DVKVTQSSRYLVKRTGEKVFLECVQDMDHENMFWYRQDPGLGLRLIYFSYDVKMKEKGDIPEGYSVSREKKERFSLILESASTNQTSMYLCAAGGGRANEKLFFGSGTQLSVL.

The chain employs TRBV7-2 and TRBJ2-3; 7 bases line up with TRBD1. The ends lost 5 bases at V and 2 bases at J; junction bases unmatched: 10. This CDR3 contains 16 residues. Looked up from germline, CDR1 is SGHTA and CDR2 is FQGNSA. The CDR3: CASSRKTGTFTDTQYF. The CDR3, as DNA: TGTGCCAGCAGCAGAAAGACAGGGACCTTCACAGATACGCAGTATTTT.

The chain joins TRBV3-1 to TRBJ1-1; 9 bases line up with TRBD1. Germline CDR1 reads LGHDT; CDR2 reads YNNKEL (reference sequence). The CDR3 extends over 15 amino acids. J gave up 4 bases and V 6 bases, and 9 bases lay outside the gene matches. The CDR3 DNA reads TGTGCCAGCAGGCGAGGACAGGGGAGGACCACTGAAGCTTTCTTT. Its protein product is CASRRGQGRTTEAFF.

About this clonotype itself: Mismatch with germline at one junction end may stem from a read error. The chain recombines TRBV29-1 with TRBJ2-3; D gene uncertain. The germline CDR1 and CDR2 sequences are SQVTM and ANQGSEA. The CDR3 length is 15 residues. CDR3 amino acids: CGVPRVQESTDTQYF. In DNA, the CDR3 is TGCGGCGTGCCTCGAGTCCAGGAGAGCACAGATACGCAGTATTTT.

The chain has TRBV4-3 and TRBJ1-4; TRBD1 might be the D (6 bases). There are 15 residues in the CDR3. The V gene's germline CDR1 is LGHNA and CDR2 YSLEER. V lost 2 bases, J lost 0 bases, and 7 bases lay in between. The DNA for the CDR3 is TGCGCCAGCAGCCAAACAGGGTCAACTAATGAAAAACTGTTTTTT. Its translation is CASSQTGSTNEKLFF.

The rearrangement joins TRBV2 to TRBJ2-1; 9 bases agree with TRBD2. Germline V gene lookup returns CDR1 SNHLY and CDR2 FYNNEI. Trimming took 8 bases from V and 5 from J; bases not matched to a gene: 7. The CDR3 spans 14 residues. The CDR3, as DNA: TGTGCCAGCCGCGGGACTAGCCAAGACAATGAGCAGTTCTTC. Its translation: CASRGTSQDNEQFF. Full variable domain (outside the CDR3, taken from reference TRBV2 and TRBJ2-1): EPEVTQTPSHQVTQMGQEVILRCVPISNHLYFYWYRQILGQKVEFLVSFYNNEISEKSEIFDDQFSVERPDGSNFTLKIRSTKLEDSAMYFCASRGTSQDNEQFFGPGTRLTVL.

DNA of the CDR3: TGTGCCAGCACCTCCACGCTGGGGGCTAATGAAAAACTGTTTTTT. Translated, it gives CASTSTLGANEKLFF. The chain uses TRBV6-5 and TRBJ1-4; possible D gene TRBD1, 5 bases. The CDR3 sequence is 15 residues long. V lost 7 bases and J 3 bases, leaving 15 bases between the germline ends. Germline CDR1 reads MNHEY; CDR2 reads SVGAGI.

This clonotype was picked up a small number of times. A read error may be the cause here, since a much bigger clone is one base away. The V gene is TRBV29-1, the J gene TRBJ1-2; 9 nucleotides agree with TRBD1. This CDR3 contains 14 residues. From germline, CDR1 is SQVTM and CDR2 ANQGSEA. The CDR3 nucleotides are TGCAGCGCTGAAGATATGGGGACAGGGTACGGCTACACCTTC. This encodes CSAEDMGTGYGYTF.